This T cell receptor (beta chain) derives from a study of T cell responses to AZD1222 COVID-19 vaccine. Assay: immunoSEQ multiplex PCR; the TCRdb copy retains only in-frame clones and omits some. The sample records 80,000 or so clones, under 95% being singletons. Study-level results: Targets within unmutated variant regions were reportedly found for nearly half of spike-specific TCRs.

Concerning this clone itself: Its matching antigen is unknown.

The source was peripheral blood, collected on day 0 of MenACWY control vaccination. This clonotype was sampled from an adult in good health.

The CDR3 loop is CASSGREWPEAFF. CDR3 nucleotides: TGTGCCAGCAGCGGCAGGGAGTGGCCTGAAGCTTTCTTT. The chain joins TRBV9 to TRBJ1-1, with D tentatively TRBD1 (5 bases). The V gene's germline CDR1 is SGDLS and CDR2 YYNGEE. The length of the CDR3 is 13 residues. V was trimmed by 3 bases and J by 6 bases, leaving 12 bases between them.